Below, one TCR beta chain is given with its context. No antigen is known for it. This sample was taken from a study of graft-versus-host responses after intestinal transplantation. Overall study context: Recipients underwent multivisceral, liver-intestinal, or isolated intestinal transplants. Study conclusions and caveats: Across patients carrying graft-donor T cell macrochimerism, allografts held high graft-versus-host to host-versus-graft clonal ratios. Among recipient marrow samples, GvH clones were found; some appeared first in ileum or blood. Association was observed between peak circulating GvH clone levels and early post-transplant HvG declines.

TCRdb keeps only in-frame clones here, not all; method: immunoSEQ multiplex PCR. The sample lists 24,000 or so clones; less than 90% were seen once. Germline CDR1 and CDR2: MNHNS and SASEGT. The V segment lost 3 bases and the J segment 6 bases; nucleotides outside the gene matches: 8. The CDR3 loop spans 16 amino acids. The chain recombines TRBV6-1 with TRBJ1-6, with 7 bases aligning to TRBD1. This TCR derives from a human patient who received an intestinal transplant, so some T cells may come from the graft donor. The sample consisted of PBMCs, taken about 28 days after intestinal transplant. The DNA of the CDR3 is TGTGCCAGCAGTGATTCCGGGACAGTAATTAATTCACCCCTCCACTTT. The encoded protein is CASSDSGTVINSPLHF.